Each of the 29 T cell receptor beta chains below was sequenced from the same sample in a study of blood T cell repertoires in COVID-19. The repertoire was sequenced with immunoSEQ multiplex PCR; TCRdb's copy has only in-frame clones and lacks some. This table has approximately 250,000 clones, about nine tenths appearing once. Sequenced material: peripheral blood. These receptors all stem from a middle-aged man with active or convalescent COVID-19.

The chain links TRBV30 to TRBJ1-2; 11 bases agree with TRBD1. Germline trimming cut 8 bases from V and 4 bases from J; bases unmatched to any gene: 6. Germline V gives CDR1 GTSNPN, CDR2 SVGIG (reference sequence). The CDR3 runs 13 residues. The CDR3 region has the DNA TGTGCCGGGACAGGGGGACCTCTCTATGGCTACACCTTC. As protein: CAGTGGPLYGYTF. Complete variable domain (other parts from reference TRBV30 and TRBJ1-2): SQTIHQWPATLVQPVGSPLSLECTVEGTSNPNLYWYRQAAGRGLQLLFYSVGIGQISSEVPQNLSASRPQDRQFILSSKKLLLSDSGFYLCAGTGGPLYGYTFGSGTRLTVV.

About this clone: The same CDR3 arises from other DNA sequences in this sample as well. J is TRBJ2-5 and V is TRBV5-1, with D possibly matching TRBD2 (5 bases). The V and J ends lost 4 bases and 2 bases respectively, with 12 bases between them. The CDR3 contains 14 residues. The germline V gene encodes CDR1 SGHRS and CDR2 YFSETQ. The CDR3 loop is CASSLGVLQETQYF. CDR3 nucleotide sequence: TGCGCCAGCAGCCTCGGGGTTCTTCAAGAGACCCAGTACTTC.

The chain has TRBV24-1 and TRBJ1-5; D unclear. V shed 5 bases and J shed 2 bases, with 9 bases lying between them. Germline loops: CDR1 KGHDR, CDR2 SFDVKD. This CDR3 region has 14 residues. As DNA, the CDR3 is TGTGCCACCAGTGGAAGGAGAGGCAATCAGCCCCAGCATTTT. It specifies CATSGRRGNQPQHF.

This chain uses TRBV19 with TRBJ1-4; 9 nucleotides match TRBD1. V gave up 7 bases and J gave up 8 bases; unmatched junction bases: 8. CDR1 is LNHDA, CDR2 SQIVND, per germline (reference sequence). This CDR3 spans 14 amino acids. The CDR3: CASNPGQGGEKLFF. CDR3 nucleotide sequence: TGTGCCAGTAACCCGGGACAGGGCGGAGAAAAACTGTTTTTT.

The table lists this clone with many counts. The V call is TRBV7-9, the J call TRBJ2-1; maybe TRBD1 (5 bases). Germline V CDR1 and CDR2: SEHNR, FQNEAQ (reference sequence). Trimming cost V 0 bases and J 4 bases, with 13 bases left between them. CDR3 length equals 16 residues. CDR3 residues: CASSLAEQALYNEQFF. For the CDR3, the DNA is TGTGCCAGCAGCTTAGCGGAACAGGCCCTATACAATGAGCAGTTCTTC.

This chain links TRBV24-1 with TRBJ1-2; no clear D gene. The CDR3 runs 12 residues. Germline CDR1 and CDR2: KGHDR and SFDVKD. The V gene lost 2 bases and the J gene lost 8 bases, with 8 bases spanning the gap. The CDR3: CATSDSGWGYTF. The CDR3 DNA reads TGTGCCACCAGTGATTCCGGGTGGGGCTACACCTTC.

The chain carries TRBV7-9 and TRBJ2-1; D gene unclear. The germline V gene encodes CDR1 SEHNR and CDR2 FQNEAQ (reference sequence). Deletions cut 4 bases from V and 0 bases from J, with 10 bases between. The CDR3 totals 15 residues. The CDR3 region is CASSSWAGSYNEQFF. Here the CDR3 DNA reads TGTGCCAGCAGCTCCTGGGCAGGCTCCTACAATGAGCAGTTCTTC.

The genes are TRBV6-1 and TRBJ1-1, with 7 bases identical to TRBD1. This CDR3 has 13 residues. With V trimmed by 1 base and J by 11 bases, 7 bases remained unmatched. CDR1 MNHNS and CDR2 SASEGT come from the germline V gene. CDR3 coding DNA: TGTGCCAGCAGTGAAGGACAGGGCCGGTCGGCTTTCTTT. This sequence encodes CASSEGQGRSAFF.

CDR3 loop: CASSLTRLAVGSTDTQYF. The CDR3 DNA sequence: TGTGCCAGCAGCTTAACCCGACTAGCGGTGGGGAGCACAGATACGCAGTATTTT. The chain carries TRBV7-9 and TRBJ2-3, with 9 bases that match TRBD2. Germline CDR1 is SEHNR and CDR2 is FQNEAQ (reference sequence). CDR3 length: 18 residues. V gave up 2 bases and J gave up 0 bases; unmatched junction bases: 9.

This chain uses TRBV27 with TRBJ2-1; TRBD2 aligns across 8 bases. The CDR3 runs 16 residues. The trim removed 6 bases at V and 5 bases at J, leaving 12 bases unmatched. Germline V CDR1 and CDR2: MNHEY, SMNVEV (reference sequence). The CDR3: CASSALPAGVDNEQFF. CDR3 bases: TGTGCCAGCAGCGCCCTGCCAGCGGGGGTAGACAATGAGCAGTTCTTC.

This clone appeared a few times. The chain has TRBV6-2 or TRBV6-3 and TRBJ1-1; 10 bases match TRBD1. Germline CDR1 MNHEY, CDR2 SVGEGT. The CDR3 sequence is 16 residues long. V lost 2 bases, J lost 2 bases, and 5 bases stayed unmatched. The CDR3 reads CASSYRTGGDNTEAFF. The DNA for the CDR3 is TGTGCCAGCAGTTACCGGACAGGGGGGGATAACACTGAAGCTTTCTTT.

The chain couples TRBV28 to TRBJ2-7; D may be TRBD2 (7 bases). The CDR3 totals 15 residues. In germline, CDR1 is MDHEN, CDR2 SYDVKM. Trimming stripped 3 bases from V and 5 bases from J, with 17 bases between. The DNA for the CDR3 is TGTGCCAGCAGTTTCAGGGGCGGGGGTTGGGACGAGCAGTACTTC. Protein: CASSFRGGGWDEQYF.

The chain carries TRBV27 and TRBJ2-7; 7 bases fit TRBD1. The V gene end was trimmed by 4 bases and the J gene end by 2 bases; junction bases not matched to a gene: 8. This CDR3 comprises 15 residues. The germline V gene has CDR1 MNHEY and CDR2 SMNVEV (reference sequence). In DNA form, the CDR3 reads TGTGCCAGCAGTTCATTCGGGACAGTCCCCTACGAGCAGTACTTC. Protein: CASSSFGTVPYEQYF.

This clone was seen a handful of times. The CDR3 sequence: CAPDCTGWENSPLHF. CDR3 in DNA: TGTGCCCCCGACTGTACGGGGTGGGAAAATTCACCCCTCCACTTT. The chain has TRBV27 and TRBJ1-6; D remains unclear. The CDR3 contains 15 residues. Trimming took off 11 bases at V and 7 bases at J, with 21 bases between the two ends. Germline V gives CDR1 MNHEY, CDR2 SMNVEV (reference sequence).

In nucleotides, the CDR3 is TGCAGCGTTGAAAGTAACAGGGGGGTCTACGAGCAGTACTTC. This gives the protein CSVESNRGVYEQYF. The chain is built from TRBV29-1 and TRBJ2-7; 8 bases match TRBD1. The V and J ends lost 2 bases and 3 bases, in that order; junction bases with no gene match: 6. The CDR3 has 14 amino acids. From germline, CDR1 is SQVTM and CDR2 ANQGSEA.

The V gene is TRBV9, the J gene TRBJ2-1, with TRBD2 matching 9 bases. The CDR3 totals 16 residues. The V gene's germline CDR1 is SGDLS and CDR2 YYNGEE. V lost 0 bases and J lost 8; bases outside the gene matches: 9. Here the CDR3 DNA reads TGTGCCAGCAGCGTAGACGGTAGCGGGAGTTTCGATGAGCAGTTCTTC. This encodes CASSVDGSGSFDEQFF.

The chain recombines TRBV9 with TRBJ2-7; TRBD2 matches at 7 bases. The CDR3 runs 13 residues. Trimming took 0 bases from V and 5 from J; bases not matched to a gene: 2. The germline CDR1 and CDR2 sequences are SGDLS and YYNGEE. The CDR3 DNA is TGTGCCAGCAGCGTAGATGGGAGGGACGAGCAGTACTTC. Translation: CASSVDGRDEQYF.

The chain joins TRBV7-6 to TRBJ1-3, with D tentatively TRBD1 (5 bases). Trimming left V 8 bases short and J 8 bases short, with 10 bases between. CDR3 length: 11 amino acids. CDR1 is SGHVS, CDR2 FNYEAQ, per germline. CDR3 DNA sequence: TGTGCCAGCCACCGGGGGGACACCATATATTTT. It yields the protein CASHRGDTIYF. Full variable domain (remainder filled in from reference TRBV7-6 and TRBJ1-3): GAGVSQSPRYKVTKRGQDVALRCDPISGHVSLYWYRQALGQGPEFLTYFNYEAQQDKSGLPNDRFSAERPEGSISTLTIQRTEQRDSAMYRCASHRGDTIYFGEGSWLTVV.

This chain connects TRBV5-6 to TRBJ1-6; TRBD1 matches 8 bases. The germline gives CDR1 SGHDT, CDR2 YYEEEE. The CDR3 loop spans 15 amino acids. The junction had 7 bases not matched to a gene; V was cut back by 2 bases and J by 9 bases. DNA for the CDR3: TGTGCCAGCAGCTTATTCCAGGGGGCAACTTCACCCCTCCACTTT. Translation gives CASSLFQGATSPLHF.

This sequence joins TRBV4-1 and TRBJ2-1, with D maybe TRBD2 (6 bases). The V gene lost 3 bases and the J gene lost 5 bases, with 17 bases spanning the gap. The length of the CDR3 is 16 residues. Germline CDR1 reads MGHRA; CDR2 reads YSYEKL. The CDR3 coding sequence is TGCGCCAGCAGCCAGGTGAGGCGGGGTAGCAACAATGAGCAGTTCTTC. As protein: CASSQVRRGSNNEQFF.

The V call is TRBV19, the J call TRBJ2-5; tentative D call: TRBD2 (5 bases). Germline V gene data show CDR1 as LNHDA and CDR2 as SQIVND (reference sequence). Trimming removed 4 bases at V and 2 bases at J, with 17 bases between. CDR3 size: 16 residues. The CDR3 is CASSTPGRGLQETQYF. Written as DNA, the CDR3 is TGTGCCAGTAGTACCCCCGGACGCGGGTTACAAGAGACCCAGTACTTC. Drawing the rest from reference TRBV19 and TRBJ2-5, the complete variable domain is DGGITQSPKYLFRKEGQNVTLSCEQNLNHDAMYWYRQDPGQGLRLIYYSQIVNDFQKGDIAEGYSVSREKKESFPLTVTSAQKNPTAFYLCASSTPGRGLQETQYFGPGTRLLVL.

The CDR3 is CASSEETGGRNYGYTF. CDR3 in DNA: TGTGCCAGCAGTGAAGAGACAGGGGGAAGAAACTATGGCTACACCTTC. V gene TRBV6-1 combines with J gene TRBJ1-2; 9 bases align to TRBD1. The CDR3 covers 16 residues. The J segment lost 2 bases and the V segment lost 1 base, leaving 5 bases of the junction unmatched. Germline loops: CDR1 MNHNS, CDR2 SASEGT.

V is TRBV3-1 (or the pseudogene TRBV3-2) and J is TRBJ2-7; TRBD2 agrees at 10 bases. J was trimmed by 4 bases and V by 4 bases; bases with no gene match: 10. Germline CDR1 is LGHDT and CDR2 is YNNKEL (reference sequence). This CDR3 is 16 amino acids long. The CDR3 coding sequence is TGTGCCAGCAGCCCCCTAGCTCTAGCGGGAGATTACGAGCAGTACTTC. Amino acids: CASSPLALAGDYEQYF.

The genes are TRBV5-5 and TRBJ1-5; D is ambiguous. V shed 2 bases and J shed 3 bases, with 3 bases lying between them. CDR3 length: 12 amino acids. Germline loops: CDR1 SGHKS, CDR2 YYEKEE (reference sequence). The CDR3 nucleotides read TGTGCCAGCAGCTTTAACAATCAGCCCCAGCATTTT. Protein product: CASSFNNQPQHF.

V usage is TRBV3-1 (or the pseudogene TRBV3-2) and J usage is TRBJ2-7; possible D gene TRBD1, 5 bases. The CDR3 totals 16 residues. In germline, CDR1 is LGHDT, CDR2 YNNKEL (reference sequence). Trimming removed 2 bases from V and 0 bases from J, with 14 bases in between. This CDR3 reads CASSQLSGQGSYEQYF. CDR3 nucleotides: TGTGCCAGCAGCCAACTATCGGGTCAGGGCTCCTACGAGCAGTACTTC.

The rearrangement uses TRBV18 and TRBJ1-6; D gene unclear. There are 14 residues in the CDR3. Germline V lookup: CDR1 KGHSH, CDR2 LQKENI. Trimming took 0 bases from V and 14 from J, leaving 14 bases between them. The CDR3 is CASSPPSDPTALHF. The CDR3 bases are TGTGCCAGCTCACCACCGAGTGATCCTACTGCCCTCCACTTT. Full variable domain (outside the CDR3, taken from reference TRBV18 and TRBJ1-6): NAGVMQNPRHLVRRRGQEARLRCSPMKGHSHVYWYRQLPEEGLKFMVYLQKENIIDESGMPKERFSAEFPKEGPSILRIQQVVRGDSAAYFCASSPPSDPTALHFGNGTRLTVT.

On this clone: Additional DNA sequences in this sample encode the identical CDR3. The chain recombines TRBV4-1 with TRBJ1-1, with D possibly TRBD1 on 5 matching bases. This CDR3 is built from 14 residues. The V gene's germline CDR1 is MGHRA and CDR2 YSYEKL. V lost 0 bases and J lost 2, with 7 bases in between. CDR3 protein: CASSQEGRNTEAFF. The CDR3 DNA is TGCGCCAGCAGCCAAGAGGGGCGAAACACTGAAGCTTTCTTT.

The CDR3 region has the DNA TGTGCCAGCAGCCCGAGGGGGGAGACCCAGTACTTC. Translated: CASSPRGETQYF. The chain employs TRBV7-8 and TRBJ2-5; D may be TRBD1 (6 bases). V was trimmed by 5 bases and J by 5 bases, leaving 9 bases between them. This CDR3 has 12 residues. Germline assignment: CDR1 SGHVS and CDR2 FQNEAQ.

CDR3 sequence reads: CATSDWDSHTGELFF. CDR3 sequence (DNA): TGTGCCACCAGTGATTGGGACTCCCACACCGGGGAGCTGTTTTTT. The chain joins TRBV24-1 to TRBJ2-2; tentatively, D is TRBD2 (6 bases). Looked up from germline, CDR1 is KGHDR and CDR2 is SFDVKD. Trimming pared 2 bases from V and 3 bases from J, leaving 9 bases between. The length of the CDR3 is 15 residues.